This T cell receptor beta chain was documented in a study of blood T cell repertoires in COVID-19. Study overall: Collection of acute and convalescent COVID-19 samples took place in the United States, Italy and Spain. T cells, B-cell-depleted T cells, or PBMCs provided the cDNA or gDNA that served as material.

Under the authors' procedure: From reference gene primer amplification, estimates of nucleated cell counts were derived. The method was immunoSEQ multiplex PCR; TCRdb's version includes in-frame clones alone and lacks a portion of them. D and trimming come from the DNA, and the V and J calls and clone size come from that table. The data show about 230,000 clones, less than 85% seen once. Germline-derived CDR1 and CDR2 are MNHEY and SVGAGI. The V end lost 6 bases, the J end lost 3 bases, and 10 bases lay between the germline ends. This CDR3 has 13 residues. The sequenced material came from peripheral blood. This TCR derives from a woman aged 70-85 years with active or convalescent COVID-19. The chain is built from TRBV6-5 and TRBJ2-3; D ambiguous. For the CDR3, the DNA is TGTGCCAGCAGACCCAGTGGTACAGATACGCAGTATTTT. Encoded protein: CASRPSGTDTQYF.